Presented here are 23 T cell receptor beta chains from one specimen sequenced in a study of cytomegalovirus exposure and HLA in healthy donors. The PCR ran on 60 Vbeta and 13 Jbeta primers. TCRdb's table, derived via immunoSEQ multiplex PCR, lists solely in-frame clones and lacks some. The sample yields tens of thousands of clones, around two thirds seen once. Sequencing was done on a sample of PBMCs. The receptor set was obtained from a man aged 60 to 69 in good health and CMV-seropositive.

This clone was picked up a small number of times. The CDR3 DNA is TGTGCCAGCAGCTTAGGGGGGACAGGGTTTTCACCCCTCCACTTT. Protein product: CASSLGGTGFSPLHF. The chain recombines TRBV7-2 with TRBJ1-6; 9 nucleotides match TRBD1. J was trimmed by 9 bases and V by 1 base; bases with no gene match: 4. CDR3 length: 15 amino acids. Germline values: CDR1 SGHTA, CDR2 FQGNSA.

CDR3 sequence: CASSPGQGVLVDEKLFF. In nucleotides, the CDR3 is TGTGCCAGCTCACCGGGACAGGGTGTCTTGGTCGATGAAAAACTGTTTTTT. The chain uses TRBV18 and TRBJ1-4; 9 nucleotides match TRBD1. This CDR3 contains 17 residues. Germline trimming cut 3 bases from V and 6 bases from J; bases unmatched to any gene: 11. Germline V gene data show CDR1 as KGHSH and CDR2 as LQKENI.

The CDR3 DNA follows: TGTGCCAGTAGCTTAGACAGGGCTAACGAGCAGTACTTC. This sequence encodes CASSLDRANEQYF. J is TRBJ2-7 and V is TRBV19; 7 bases fit TRBD1. The ends lost 6 bases at V and 5 bases at J; junction bases unmatched: 7. Germline values: CDR1 LNHDA, CDR2 SQIVND (reference sequence). The CDR3 has 13 residues.

Regarding this clone: One end of the junction is discordant with germline, which a read error may explain. For the CDR3, the DNA is TGTGCCCGCAGCTTGGGTGGGCCGAACACTGAAGCTTTCTTC. This translates into CARSLGGPNTEAFF. This chain links TRBV5-6 with TRBJ1-1; D gene uncertain. CDR3 size: 14 residues. Germline V CDR1 and CDR2: SGHDT, YYEEEE. The whole variable domain, filled in from reference TRBV5-6 and TRBJ1-1, reads DAGVTQSPTHLIKTRGQQVTLRCSPKSGHDTVSWYQQALGQGPQFIFQYYEEEERQRGNFPDRFSGHQFPNYSSELNVNALLLGDSALYLCARSLGGPNTEAFFGQGTRLTVV.

J is TRBJ1-4 and V is TRBV15; 7 bases map to TRBD1. Germline CDR1 reads LNHNV; CDR2 reads YYDKDF (reference sequence). CDR3 length equals 15 residues. J gave up 10 bases and V 5 bases, and 13 bases lay outside the gene matches. DNA of the CDR3: TGTGCCACCAGCCCCGGGAGGGGGCTTATCGGAAAACTGTTTTTT. Translation: CATSPGRGLIGKLFF.

This clone appeared a single time. V and J are TRBV28 and TRBJ2-5; D may be TRBD2 (5 bases). V dropped 1 base and J dropped 2 bases, with 11 bases sitting between them. This CDR3 spans 15 amino acids. Germline loops: CDR1 MDHEN, CDR2 SYDVKM. The CDR3 bases are TGTGCCAGCAGTTTATACGCCAGCGGACAAGAGACCCAGTACTTC. Translation: CASSLYASGQETQYF.

J is TRBJ2-7 and V is TRBV4-1, with 10 positions matching TRBD2. Losses at the gene ends were 4 bases for V and 0 bases for J; bases not matched to a gene: 3. CDR3 length: 15 residues. Germline-derived CDR1 and CDR2 are MGHRA and YSYEKL. CDR3 sequence reads: CASSPVAGGSYEQYF. The CDR3 DNA is TGCGCCAGCAGCCCTGTAGCGGGAGGCTCCTACGAGCAGTACTTC.

The rearrangement links TRBV27 to TRBJ2-1; TRBD1 matches 8 bases. The CDR3 extends over 16 amino acids. V lost 6 bases to trimming and J lost 4 bases; unmatched junction nucleotides: 11. CDR1 and CDR2 from the germline V gene are MNHEY and SMNVEV (reference sequence). DNA of the CDR3: TGTGCCAGCAGCCCAGCCGGGACAGGCGTTTACAATGAGCAGTTCTTC. Its protein product is CASSPAGTGVYNEQFF.

This chain joins TRBV7-2 and TRBJ2-5; TRBD2 agrees at 7 bases. Germline V gene data show CDR1 as SGHTA and CDR2 as FQGNSA. CDR3 length: 16 amino acids. Trimming took 5 bases from V and 11 from J; bases not matched to a gene: 20. As DNA, the CDR3 is TGTGCCAGCAGCCACCTCCGGGACTATCGCCGTCTGGAGCAGTACTTC. It encodes CASSHLRDYRRLEQYF. Full variable domain (remainder filled in from reference TRBV7-2 and TRBJ2-5): GAGVSQSPSNKVTEKGKDVELRCDPISGHTALYWYRQSLGQGLEFLIYFQGNSAPDKSGLPSDRFSAERTGGSVSTLTIQRTQQEDSAVYLCASSHLRDYRRLEQYFGPGTRLLVL.

The chain employs TRBV5-6 and TRBJ2-5, with D perhaps matching TRBD1 (6 bases). V lost 1 base, J lost 0 bases, and 10 bases lay in between. Germline CDR1 and CDR2: SGHDT and YYEEEE. The CDR3 contains 15 residues. DNA for the CDR3: TGTGCCAGCAGCTTGATGAGGGGGTACCAAGAGACCCAGTACTTC. Its translation is CASSLMRGYQETQYF.

This sequence joins TRBV2 and TRBJ2-3; D remains unclear. The CDR3 is 14 residues long. The V gene's germline CDR1 is SNHLY and CDR2 FYNNEI. Trimming left V 1 base short and J 0 bases short, with 5 bases between. The CDR3 protein is CASSEGLSTDTQYF. The CDR3 DNA reads TGTGCCAGCAGTGAAGGACTCAGCACAGATACGCAGTATTTT.

This chain joins TRBV28 and TRBJ2-1, with 9 bases matching TRBD1. From germline, CDR1 is MDHEN and CDR2 SYDVKM. V shed 5 bases and J 8 bases; nucleotides not matched to a gene: 13. This CDR3 is built from 16 residues. The CDR3 sequence is CASSPWGQGGYDEQFF. For the CDR3, the DNA is TGTGCCAGCAGTCCCTGGGGACAGGGCGGGTACGATGAGCAGTTCTTC.

CDR3 coding DNA: TGTGCCAGCAGTTACTCGAGTGGTGGCACTGAAGCTTTCTTT. This translates into CASSYSSGGTEAFF. The chain carries TRBV6-5 and TRBJ1-1; the D is unclear. V shed 0 bases and J shed 4 bases, with 9 bases lying between them. The germline V gene encodes CDR1 MNHEY and CDR2 SVGAGI. The length of the CDR3 is 14 residues.

The V and J genes are TRBV5-1 and TRBJ2-5, with 7 bases matching TRBD1. The V gene's germline CDR1 is SGHRS and CDR2 YFSETQ. Unmatched junction bases numbered 6, after V lost 4 bases and J lost 3 bases. This CDR3 comprises 14 residues. For the CDR3, the DNA is TGCGCCAGCAGCCCTGGGACAGCCGAAGAGACCCAGTACTTC. Amino acid sequence: CASSPGTAEETQYF.

V gene TRBV6-5 combines with J gene TRBJ2-7; 7 bases fit TRBD2. This CDR3 is 15 amino acids long. V lost 5 bases, J lost 1 base, and 8 bases stayed unmatched. The germline gives CDR1 MNHEY, CDR2 SVGAGI. CDR3 coding DNA: TGTGCCAGCAGTCCCCTGCGACTAGCTTCCTACGAGCAGTACTTC. As protein: CASSPLRLASYEQYF.

This rearrangement joins TRBV5-6 to TRBJ2-7, with D unclear. The V and J ends lost 0 bases and 0 bases respectively, with 10 bases between them. In germline, CDR1 is SGHDT, CDR2 YYEEEE. This CDR3 is 15 amino acids long. CDR3 sequence: CASSLAGLVSYEQYF. CDR3 nucleotides: TGTGCCAGCAGCTTGGCCGGTCTAGTCTCCTACGAGCAGTACTTC.

The CDR3 coding sequence is TGTGCCAGCTCGGAATCAGGGAGGTACGAGCAGTACTTC. Its protein is CASSESGRYEQYF. The chain links TRBV5-4 to TRBJ2-7; a possible D gene is TRBD2 (6 bases). The germline V gene has CDR1 SGHNT and CDR2 YYREEE (reference sequence). This CDR3 has 13 residues. V was shortened by 7 bases and J by 4 bases, with 15 bases between the two germline ends. The complete variable domain, with remaining parts taken from reference TRBV5-4 and TRBJ2-7, reads ETGVTQSPTHLIKTRGQQVTLRCSSQSGHNTVSWYQQALGQGPQFIFQYYREEENGRGNFPPRFSGLQFPNYSSELNVNALELDDSALYLCASSESGRYEQYFGPGTRLTVT.

This chain links TRBV11-2 with TRBJ1-3, with D uncertain. Deletions cut 2 bases from V and 7 bases from J, with 18 bases between. Germline values: CDR1 SGHAT, CDR2 FQNNGV. This CDR3 spans 16 amino acids. The CDR3 spells CASSLFPGPSGNTIYF. CDR3 DNA sequence: TGTGCCAGCAGCTTATTTCCAGGACCTTCGGGGAACACCATATATTTT.

The rearrangement links TRBV7-9 to TRBJ2-7; 10 bases are shared with TRBD2. The germline gives CDR1 SEHNR, CDR2 FQNEAQ (reference sequence). The CDR3 loop spans 16 amino acids. V lost 4 bases and J lost 0; bases outside the gene matches: 6. CDR3 region: CASSSFRTSGSYEQYF. Here the CDR3 DNA reads TGTGCCAGCAGCTCTTTCCGGACTAGCGGCTCCTACGAGCAGTACTTC.

The chain combines TRBV18 with TRBJ2-7; 7 positions agree with TRBD1. CDR1 KGHSH and CDR2 LQKENI come from the germline V gene. The CDR3 is 17 residues long. Trimming at V came to 0 bases and at J to 0 bases, leaving 8 bases not matched to a gene. The CDR3 sequence is CASSPPGGQQSSYEQYF. CDR3 nucleotide sequence: TGTGCCAGCTCACCACCTGGGGGACAGCAAAGCTCCTACGAGCAGTACTTC.

This chain uses TRBV11-2 with TRBJ2-1, with 7 bases that match TRBD1. CDR3 length: 16 amino acids. Germline V gene lookup returns CDR1 SGHAT and CDR2 FQNNGV. Losses at the gene ends were 3 bases for V and 3 bases for J; bases not matched to a gene: 8. The CDR3: CASSFLKDRIYNEQFF. The CDR3, as DNA: TGTGCCAGCAGCTTCTTAAAGGACAGGATCTACAATGAGCAGTTCTTC.

The rearrangement uses TRBV19 and TRBJ2-1, with D perhaps TRBD2 (5 bases). The CDR3 sequence is 11 residues long. Germline-derived CDR1 and CDR2 are LNHDA and SQIVND (reference sequence). The V gene lost 6 bases and the J gene lost 8 bases, with 8 bases spanning the gap. CDR3 in DNA: TGTGCCAGTAGAGGGAGAGATGAGCAGTTCTTC. This encodes CASRGRDEQFF.

The V call is TRBV6-5, the J call TRBJ1-1; TRBD1 matches 9 bases. J was trimmed by 1 base and V by 8 bases; bases with no gene match: 2. Germline V gene data show CDR1 as MNHEY and CDR2 as SVGAGI. The CDR3 covers 13 residues. The CDR3 region is CASGGQGNTEAFF. The CDR3, as DNA: TGTGCCAGCGGGGGACAGGGGAACACTGAAGCTTTCTTT.